A single sample gave rise to the 32 T cell receptor beta chains below, sequenced in a study of T cell clonotyping in hematopoietic cell transplantation. TCRdb's table, derived via immunoSEQ multiplex PCR, lists solely in-frame clones and lacks some. The repertoire includes 7,000 to 9,000 clones, about 95% of them detected once, and 1% to 1.5% sits in the top ten. The sequencing here drew on peripheral blood mononuclear cells, taken 30 days after allogeneic stem cell transplant. The receptors were sampled from a male patient in his sixties who had an allogeneic stem cell transplant from an unrelated donor, so T cells may come from the graft donor. Some clones in this sample may be carry-over from other donors' samples.

The V and J genes are TRBV2 and TRBJ2-2; 8 nucleotides agree with TRBD2. Trimming removed 11 bases from V and 8 bases from J; junction bases left unmatched: 10. The CDR3 loop spans 13 amino acids. Germline V gene sequence: CDR1 SNHLY, CDR2 FYNNEI. In DNA form, the CDR3 reads TGTGCCTCACGGACTAGCATGGCGGGGGAGCTGTTTTTT. It encodes CASRTSMAGELFF.

The chain uses TRBV7-8 and TRBJ1-1; D not resolved. V lost 4 bases and J lost 3, with 12 bases in between. The germline V gene encodes CDR1 SGHVS and CDR2 FQNEAQ. The CDR3 length is 14 residues. The CDR3 DNA reads TGTGCCAGCAGCTCAGATCGGAGAGACACTGAAGCTTTCTTT. This gives the protein CASSSDRRDTEAFF.

The rearrangement joins TRBV5-1 to TRBJ2-7; tentative D call: TRBD1 (5 bases). CDR3 length equals 15 residues. Germline CDR1 and CDR2: SGHRS and YFSETQ. V gave up 2 bases and J gave up 0 bases, with 12 bases separating them. Here the CDR3 DNA reads TGCGCCAGCAGCTTTCTAGGCAGGGTCTCCTACGAGCAGTACTTC. This gives the protein CASSFLGRVSYEQYF.

The rearrangement joins TRBV9 to TRBJ2-2; D is perhaps TRBD2 (5 bases). The CDR3 spans 13 residues. V was pared by 5 bases and J by 7 bases, with 12 bases between. The germline V gene has CDR1 SGDLS and CDR2 YYNGEE. CDR3 sequence (DNA): TGTGCCAGCAGGACCGAGGGTATCGGGGAGCTGTTTTTT. Amino acid sequence: CASRTEGIGELFF.

Note on this clone: One junction end disagrees with the germline gene, perhaps due to a read error. This rearrangement joins TRBV11-1 to TRBJ2-7, with 12 bases fitting TRBD2. The CDR3 contains 15 residues. CDR1 and CDR2 from the germline V gene are SGHAT and FQDESV (reference sequence). CDR3 DNA: TGTGCCAGCAGCCTAGCGGGAGGGCCGGGCGGAGAGCAGTACTTC. Translated, it gives CASSLAGGPGGEQYF.

This chain joins TRBV15 and TRBJ1-1, with TRBD1 as a possible D gene (5 bases). Trimming shortened V by 0 bases and J by 3 bases, and 17 bases separated the two germline ends. The CDR3 extends over 17 amino acids. In germline, CDR1 is LNHNV, CDR2 YYDKDF (reference sequence). The CDR3 DNA sequence: TGTGCCACCAGCAGAGATTGGAGGGGACTAAAGGACACTGAAGCTTTCTTT. The encoded protein is CATSRDWRGLKDTEAFF.

The gene calls are TRBV7-2 and TRBJ1-5; the D is unclear. Per germline, CDR1 SGHTA and CDR2 FQGNSA. This CDR3 is built from 12 residues. Trimming removed 5 bases at V and 5 bases at J, with 7 bases between. The CDR3 reads CASSEPDQPQHF. DNA for the CDR3: TGTGCCAGCAGCGAGCCTGATCAGCCCCAGCATTTT.

This clone appeared once. The genes are TRBV10-1 and TRBJ2-7, with a possible D match to TRBD1 (5 bases). Trimming stripped 5 bases from V and 3 bases from J, with 11 bases between. Germline V lookup: CDR1 WNHNN, CDR2 SYGVQD (reference sequence). This CDR3 contains 13 residues. Written as DNA, the CDR3 is TGCGCCAGCAGTCCCGGACAAAGCTACGAGCAGTACTTC. This sequence encodes CASSPGQSYEQYF.

The chain recombines TRBV28 with TRBJ2-3, with 7 positions matching TRBD1. Germline CDR1 and CDR2: MDHEN and SYDVKM. The CDR3 is 15 amino acids. V shed 5 bases and J 2 bases; nucleotides not matched to a gene: 7. The CDR3 DNA reads TGTGCCAGCAGTACCAACAGGGGTAACACAGATACGCAGTATTTT. This codes for CASSTNRGNTDTQYF.

The V call is TRBV28, the J call TRBJ2-7; 8 nucleotides align to TRBD2. The germline V gene encodes CDR1 MDHEN and CDR2 SYDVKM. V trimming: 7 bases; J trimming: 3 bases; junction bases outside the gene matches: 5. CDR3 length: 13 amino acids. In nucleotides, the CDR3 is TGTGCCAGCACCCTCGGGAGGGGCTACGAGCAGTACTTC. Protein sequence: CASTLGRGYEQYF. The full variable domain, rest sourced from reference TRBV28 and TRBJ2-7, is DVKVTQSSRYLVKRTGEKVFLECVQDMDHENMFWYRQDPGLGLRLIYFSYDVKMKEKGDIPEGYSVSREKKERFSLILESASTNQTSMYLCASTLGRGYEQYFGPGTRLTVT.

This clone was found once. The rearrangement links TRBV28 to TRBJ2-7; 8 bases fit TRBD2. Germline CDR1 MDHEN, CDR2 SYDVKM. Trimming cost V 3 bases and J 5 bases; bases outside gene matches: 9. This CDR3 contains 15 residues. The CDR3 DNA reads as TGTGCCAGCAGTTTTCTGGCGGGAGGACCCCACGAGCAGTACTTC. It is translated as CASSFLAGGPHEQYF.

This rearrangement joins TRBV5-1 to TRBJ2-7; TRBD1 agrees at 9 bases. This CDR3 has 15 amino acids. With V trimmed by 1 base and J by 6 bases, 8 bases remained unmatched. The V gene's germline CDR1 is SGHRS and CDR2 YFSETQ. As DNA, the CDR3 is TGCGCCAGCAGCTTGTATGGGACAGGGCTCGGCGAGCAGTACTTC. It specifies CASSLYGTGLGEQYF.

V and J are TRBV4-2 and TRBJ2-5; perhaps D is TRBD1 or TRBD2 (6 bases each). The J call may not be correct, given that the DNA end is closer to TRBJ2-7. This CDR3 has 13 residues. In germline, CDR1 is LGHNA, CDR2 YNFKEQ. The CDR3 region has the DNA TGTGCCAGCAGCCAAGCCTCGGGGGCCGAGCAGTACTTC. Residues: CASSQASGAEQYF.

This clone came up once. V usage is TRBV7-9 and J usage is TRBJ1-2; D ambiguous. This CDR3 contains 13 residues. The V gene lost 6 bases and the J gene lost 0 bases, with 8 bases spanning the gap. Per germline, CDR1 SEHNR and CDR2 FQNEAQ (reference sequence). CDR3 DNA: TGTGCCAGCAGGTCAGGAGCTAACTATGGCTACACCTTC. Translating gives CASRSGANYGYTF. Looking up the rest from reference TRBV7-9 and TRBJ1-2 gives the full variable domain: DTGVSQNPRHKITKRGQNVTFRCDPISEHNRLYWYRQTLGQGPEFLTYFQNEAQLEKSRLLSDRFSAERPKGSFSTLEIQRTEQGDSAMYLCASRSGANYGYTFGSGTRLTVV.

In DNA, the CDR3 is TGTGCCAGCAGCGTAGACGGCACAGGCTACACTGAAGCTTTCTTT. Its protein is CASSVDGTGYTEAFF. This chain uses TRBV9 with TRBJ1-1, with D maybe TRBD1 (5 bases). The CDR3 loop spans 15 amino acids. CDR1 and CDR2 (germline): SGDLS, YYNGEE. Trimming removed 0 bases at V and 3 bases at J, with 12 bases between.

V usage is TRBV11-2 and J usage is TRBJ2-2; 10 positions agree with TRBD2. Germline-derived CDR1 and CDR2 are SGHAT and FQNNGV. V dropped 5 bases and J dropped 6; count of bases not matched to a gene: 18. CDR3 length: 19 amino acids. CDR3 region: CASSLRAPLTSGMAGELFF. The CDR3, as DNA: TGTGCCAGCAGCCTTAGGGCCCCCCTTACTAGCGGGATGGCCGGGGAGCTGTTTTTT.

This clone is a singleton in its sample. The CDR3 sequence is CASSEAGTSNYEQYF. Here the CDR3 DNA reads TGTGCCAGCAGTGAAGCGGGGACTTCTAACTACGAGCAGTACTTC. The chain uses TRBV6-1 and TRBJ2-7; D perhaps matches TRBD2 (6 bases). With 0 bases removed from V and 3 bases from J, the gap between germline ends came to 12 bases. This CDR3 has 15 residues. Germline values: CDR1 MNHNS, CDR2 SASEGT.

The rearrangement links TRBV6-1 to TRBJ1-2, with D possibly TRBD1 on 5 matching bases. CDR1 and CDR2 from the germline V gene are MNHNS and SASEGT. V lost 3 bases and J lost 2, with 16 bases in between. This CDR3 is built from 16 residues. Here the CDR3 DNA reads TGTGCCAGCAGTGAGGGGGGGTGGGGAAGGAACTATGGCTACACCTTC. Translated: CASSEGGWGRNYGYTF.

The chain joins TRBV27 to TRBJ1-1, with D uncertain. The CDR3 is made up of 14 amino acids. Deletions cut 5 bases from V and 2 bases from J, with 12 bases between. Germline lookup yields CDR1 MNHEY and CDR2 SMNVEV (reference sequence). The CDR3 nucleotides are TGTGCCAGCAGTCCTCGGAGGGAAAACACTGAAGCTTTCTTT. Translating gives CASSPRRENTEAFF.

The CDR3 bases are TGCAGCGTGAAGGGGACAATAACCTACGAGCAGTACTTC. Translating it yields CSVKGTITYEQYF. This chain links TRBV29-1 with TRBJ2-7, with a tentative D call TRBD1 (6 bases). CDR1 is SQVTM and CDR2 is ANQGSEA in the germline V gene. V shed 6 bases and J shed 2 bases, with 14 bases lying between them. The CDR3 is 13 amino acids.

The J gene is TRBJ1-5, the V gene TRBV27; D is unresolved. CDR1 and CDR2 (germline): MNHEY, SMNVEV (reference sequence). This CDR3 has 14 amino acids. V was cut by 7 bases and J by 4 bases, with 14 bases left in between. CDR3 amino acids: CASMIGPGNQPQHF. As DNA, the CDR3 is TGTGCCAGCATGATAGGACCGGGAAATCAGCCCCAGCATTTT.

This chain links TRBV5-4 with TRBJ2-1, with D possibly being TRBD2 (7 bases). There are 15 residues in the CDR3. The V end lost 3 bases, the J end lost 0 bases, and 10 bases lay between the germline ends. The V gene's germline CDR1 is SGHNT and CDR2 YYREEE (reference sequence). CDR3 coding DNA: TGTGCCAGCAGCTCTAGGGGGGGCTCCTACAATGAGCAGTTCTTC. This gives the protein CASSSRGGSYNEQFF. The full variable domain, in which reference TRBV5-4 and TRBJ2-1 provide the parts outside the CDR3, is ETGVTQSPTHLIKTRGQQVTLRCSSQSGHNTVSWYQQALGQGPQFIFQYYREEENGRGNFPPRFSGLQFPNYSSELNVNALELDDSALYLCASSSRGGSYNEQFFGPGTRLTVL.

The chain combines TRBV28 with TRBJ2-2, with 12 positions matching TRBD2. The V gene end was trimmed by 7 bases and the J gene end by 6 bases; junction bases not matched to a gene: 9. The length of the CDR3 is 16 residues. Germline V gene sequence: CDR1 MDHEN, CDR2 SYDVKM. CDR3 loop: CASTPRLAGGPGELFF. For the CDR3, the DNA is TGTGCCAGCACCCCGCGGCTAGCGGGAGGGCCCGGGGAGCTGTTTTTT.

This chain connects TRBV18 to TRBJ1-1, with 8 bases that match TRBD1. Unmatched junction bases numbered 10, after V lost 3 bases and J lost 1 base. The CDR3 contains 17 residues. Germline V CDR1 and CDR2: KGHSH, LQKENI. The CDR3 nucleotides are TGTGCCAGCTCACCTTACTTGGACAGGGTAAAGAACACTGAAGCTTTCTTT. Its protein product is CASSPYLDRVKNTEAFF.

In DNA form, the CDR3 reads TGTGCCAGCAGCCCTCGCCCGGGAGGGGAGACCCAGTACTTC. This sequence encodes CASSPRPGGETQYF. This chain connects TRBV28 to TRBJ2-5, with TRBD2 matching over 8 bases. Per germline, CDR1 MDHEN and CDR2 SYDVKM. With V trimmed by 6 bases and J by 5 bases, 8 bases remained unmatched. The CDR3 consists of 14 residues.

The J gene is TRBJ1-5, the V gene TRBV5-5; D remains ambiguous. The ends were cut back, 2 bases at V and 5 bases at J, with 5 bases in the middle. Germline V CDR1 and CDR2: SGHKS, YYEKEE (reference sequence). This CDR3 region has 12 residues. The CDR3 loop reads CASSLMDQPQHF. In nucleotides, the CDR3 is TGTGCCAGCAGCTTAATGGATCAGCCCCAGCATTTT.

This chain joins TRBV28 and TRBJ1-5; D not certain. Trimming cost V 4 bases and J 6 bases, with 7 bases left between them. The CDR3 covers 12 residues. From germline, CDR1 is MDHEN and CDR2 SYDVKM. The CDR3 bases are TGTGCCAGCAGTTGGTCCGGTCAGCCCCAGCATTTT. Translated, it gives CASSWSGQPQHF.

The chain couples TRBV28 to TRBJ2-1, with D possibly matching TRBD2 (5 bases). Germline V gene data show CDR1 as MDHEN and CDR2 as SYDVKM. The V and J ends lost 5 bases and 15 bases respectively, with 20 bases between them. This CDR3 comprises 13 residues. The CDR3 is CASSMLARPNWFF. CDR3 nucleotides: TGTGCCAGCAGTATGCTAGCCCGCCCTAATTGGTTCTTC.

V usage is TRBV7-9 and J usage is TRBJ1-2; perhaps TRBD1 as D (5 bases). The CDR3 sequence is 12 residues long. With 5 bases removed from V and 6 bases from J, the gap between germline ends came to 10 bases. CDR1 is SEHNR and CDR2 is FQNEAQ in the germline V gene (reference sequence). In nucleotides, the CDR3 is TGTGCCAGCAGCCTAGGGGCCGATGGCTACACCTTC. Encoded protein: CASSLGADGYTF. The entire variable domain, with the rest obtained from reference TRBV7-9 and TRBJ1-2, is as follows: DTGVSQNPRHKITKRGQNVTFRCDPISEHNRLYWYRQTLGQGPEFLTYFQNEAQLEKSRLLSDRFSAERPKGSFSTLEIQRTEQGDSAMYLCASSLGADGYTFGSGTRLTVV.

CDR3 nucleotide sequence: TGTGCCAGCACCTACTGGGACAGGGGTCAAGAGACCCAGTACTTC. It specifies CASTYWDRGQETQYF. The V and J genes are TRBV6-5 and TRBJ2-5; TRBD1 matches 10 bases. V lost 7 bases to trimming and J lost 2 bases; unmatched junction nucleotides: 7. This CDR3 comprises 15 residues. Germline loops: CDR1 MNHEY, CDR2 SVGAGI.

This rearrangement joins TRBV7-9 to TRBJ1-1; D uncertain. This CDR3 is 13 amino acids long. The germline V gene has CDR1 SEHNR and CDR2 FQNEAQ (reference sequence). With 1 base removed from V and 6 bases from J, the gap between germline ends came to 9 bases. The CDR3 is CASSLGSYAEAFF. DNA for the CDR3: TGTGCCAGCAGCTTAGGATCCTATGCTGAAGCTTTCTTT.

The CDR3: CASSIPGQLSEQYF. The CDR3 DNA sequence: TGTGCCAGCTCCATACCTGGACAGCTTTCCGAGCAGTACTTC. This chain links TRBV28 with TRBJ2-7; D possibly corresponds to TRBD1 (6 bases). The CDR3 extends over 14 amino acids. V lost 8 bases to trimming and J lost 6 bases, with 20 bases between them. Germline loops: CDR1 MDHEN, CDR2 SYDVKM.